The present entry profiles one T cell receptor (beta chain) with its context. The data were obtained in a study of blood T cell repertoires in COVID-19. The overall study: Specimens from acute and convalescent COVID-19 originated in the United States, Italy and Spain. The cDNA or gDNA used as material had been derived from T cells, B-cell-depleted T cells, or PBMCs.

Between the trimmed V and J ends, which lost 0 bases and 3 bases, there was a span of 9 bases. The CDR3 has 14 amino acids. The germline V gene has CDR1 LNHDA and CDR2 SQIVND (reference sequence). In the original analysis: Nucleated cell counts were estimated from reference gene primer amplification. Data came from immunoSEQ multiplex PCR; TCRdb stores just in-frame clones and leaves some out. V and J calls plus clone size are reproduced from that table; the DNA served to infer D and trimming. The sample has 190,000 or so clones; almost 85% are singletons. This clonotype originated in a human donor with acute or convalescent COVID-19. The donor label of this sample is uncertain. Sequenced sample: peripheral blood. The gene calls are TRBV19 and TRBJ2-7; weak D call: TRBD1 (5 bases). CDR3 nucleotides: TGTGCCAGTAGTATAGACAGGGATCGCTACGAGCAGTACTTC. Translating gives CASSIDRDRYEQYF.